Sequencing of this TCR beta chain was carried out in a study of cytomegalovirus exposure and HLA in healthy donors. Notes on the study in general: Highly shared sequence variants in one cluster were likely a sequencing artifact. In an earlier analysis, about 87% or about 30%: the productive usage of most TCR beta V segments. Apart from CMV serostatus, no immune exposure information was available.

Germline CDR1 and CDR2: SNHLY and FYNNEI. This CDR3 is 14 amino acids long. Trimming stripped 7 bases from V and 0 bases from J, with 12 bases between. In regard to this clone: The antigen is unknown.

The PCR employed 60 Vbeta primers together with 13 Jbeta primers. Profiled with immunoSEQ multiplex PCR; TCRdb holds only in-frame clones, not every one. This sample has around 170,000 clones; 84% occur once, and the top ten carry over 2%. This rearrangement joins TRBV2 to TRBJ1-2; perhaps TRBD1 as D (6 bases). This TCR derives from a woman aged 45-59 years in good health and CMV-seropositive. Sample: PBMCs. The CDR3 reads CASTGGLANYGYTF. In DNA form, the CDR3 reads TGTGCCAGCACCGGGGGGCTAGCTAACTATGGCTACACCTTC.